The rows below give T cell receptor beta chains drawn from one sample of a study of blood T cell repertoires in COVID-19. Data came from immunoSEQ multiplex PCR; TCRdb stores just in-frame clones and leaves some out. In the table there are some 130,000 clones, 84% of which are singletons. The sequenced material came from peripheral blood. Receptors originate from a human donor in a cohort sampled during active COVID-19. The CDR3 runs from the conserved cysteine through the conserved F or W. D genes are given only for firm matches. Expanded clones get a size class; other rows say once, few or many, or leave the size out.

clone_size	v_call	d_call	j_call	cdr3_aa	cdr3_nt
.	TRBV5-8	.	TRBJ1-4	CASSLGSATNEKLFF	TGTGCCAGCAGCTTGGGGAGTGCAACTAATGAAAAACTGTTTTTT
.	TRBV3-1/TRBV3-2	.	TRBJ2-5	CASSPYQETQYF	TGTGCCAGCAGCCCGTACCAAGAGACCCAGTACTTC
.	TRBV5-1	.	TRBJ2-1	CASSLGTTRPSSVFF	TGCGCCAGCAGCTTAGGGACAACAAGACCGTCCTCAGTGTTCTTC
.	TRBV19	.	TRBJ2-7	CASSIGLSTYEQYF	TGTGCCAGTAGTATAGGGTTGTCTACCTACGAGCAGTACTTC
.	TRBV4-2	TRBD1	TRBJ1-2	CASSQGDRGDGYTF	TGTGCCAGCAGCCAAGGGGACAGGGGAGATGGCTACACCTTC
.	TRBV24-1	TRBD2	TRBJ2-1	CATSDQGLAGYEQFF	TGTGCCACCAGTGACCAGGGACTAGCGGGATATGAGCAGTTCTTC
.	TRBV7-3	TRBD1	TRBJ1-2	CASSPTGVANYGYTF	TGTGCCAGCAGCCCGACAGGGGTGGCAAACTATGGCTACACCTTC
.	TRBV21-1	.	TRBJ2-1	CASRTGASSYNEQFF	TGTGCCAGCAGGACAGGGGCGAGCTCCTACAATGAGCAGTTCTTC
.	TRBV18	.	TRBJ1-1	CASSPTTGRAFF	TGTGCCAGCTCACCCACGACAGGAAGAGCTTTCTTT
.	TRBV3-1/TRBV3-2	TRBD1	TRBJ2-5	CASSQRTGSQETQYF	TGTGCCAGCAGCCAAAGGACAGGGTCACAAGAGACCCAGTACTTC
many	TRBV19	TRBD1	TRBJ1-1	CASRPTGLNVNTEAFF	TGTGCCAGTCGCCCGACAGGGTTGAACGTAAACACTGAAGCTTTCTTT
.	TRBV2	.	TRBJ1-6	CASSPRGGNSPLHF	TGTGCCAGCAGTCCCAGGGGCGGGAATTCACCCCTCCACTTT
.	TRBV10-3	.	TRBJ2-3	CAISRSGTISTDTQYF	TGTGCCATCAGTAGATCCGGGACAATCAGCACAGATACGCAGTATTTT
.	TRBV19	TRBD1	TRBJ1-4	CASSPGTGGEKLFF	TGTGCCAGTAGCCCAGGGACAGGGGGTGAAAAACTGTTTTTT